This entry lists 18 T cell receptor beta chains sequenced from one sample in a study of memory CD4+ T cells and cytomegalovirus serostatus. Clones were read by immunoSEQ multiplex PCR, and TCRdb kept only the in-frame ones, dropping some. The data show 28,000 or so clones, about 76% seen once. The sort gate was single viable CD3+CD4+CD8-CD45RO+ cells for memory CD4+ T cells. Sequenced material: memory CD4+ T cells from blood. The receptors were sampled from an adult in good health and CMV-seronegative.

CDR3: CASSSDTYGYTF. CDR3 coding DNA: TGTGCCAGCAGCTCTGACACCTATGGCTACACCTTC. The chain employs TRBV5-4 and TRBJ1-2; D ambiguous. Trimming took 3 bases from V and 4 from J, leaving 7 bases between them. Per germline, CDR1 SGHNT and CDR2 YYREEE (reference sequence). This CDR3 region has 12 residues.

This chain connects TRBV9 to TRBJ2-1, with D possibly matching TRBD2 (6 bases). In germline, CDR1 is SGDLS, CDR2 YYNGEE. The CDR3 sequence is 15 residues long. V gave up 0 bases and J gave up 4 bases, with 11 bases separating them. The CDR3 is CASSVVASAYNEQFF. CDR3 bases: TGTGCCAGCAGCGTAGTCGCTAGCGCATACAATGAGCAGTTCTTC.

The V call is TRBV19, the J call TRBJ2-4; possible D gene TRBD2, 5 bases. The ends were cut back, 1 base at V and 5 bases at J, with 9 bases in the middle. Germline CDR1 and CDR2: LNHDA and SQIVND (reference sequence). The CDR3 has 14 residues. The CDR3 loop reads CASSIGESQNIQYF. The CDR3 DNA follows: TGTGCCAGTAGTATAGGGGAGAGCCAAAACATTCAGTACTTC.

The chain uses TRBV4-2 and TRBJ2-5, with 7 bases matching TRBD1. CDR3 size: 16 residues. After removal of 0 bases from V and 1 base from J, the junction contained 5 bases not matched to a gene. CDR1 LGHNA and CDR2 YNFKEQ come from the germline V gene. CDR3 protein: CASSQDLGQAQETQYF. Here the CDR3 DNA reads TGTGCCAGCAGCCAAGACCTCGGACAGGCCCAAGAGACCCAGTACTTC.

The chain links TRBV19 to TRBJ2-7; unclear D gene. This CDR3 comprises 14 residues. V lost 0 bases, J lost 6 bases, and 12 bases lay in between. Germline CDR1 LNHDA, CDR2 SQIVND (reference sequence). CDR3 amino acids: CASSIDKGRLEQYF. The CDR3 bases are TGTGCCAGTAGTATAGATAAGGGTCGGCTCGAGCAGTACTTC.

This chain connects TRBV7-7 to TRBJ2-2; 9 nucleotides agree with TRBD1. The V gene end was trimmed by 5 bases and the J gene end by 6 bases; junction bases not matched to a gene: 4. CDR3 size: 14 residues. Germline CDR1 is SSHAT and CDR2 is FNYEAQ (reference sequence). Here the CDR3 DNA reads TGTGCCAGCAGCCCACGACAGGGGGCCGGGGAGCTGTTTTTT. It codes for CASSPRQGAGELFF.

V is TRBV15 and J is TRBJ1-1, with 8 nucleotides matching TRBD1. J gave up 3 bases and V 1 base, and 4 bases lay outside the gene matches. The CDR3 is made up of 15 amino acids. Germline V gene lookup returns CDR1 LNHNV and CDR2 YYDKDF (reference sequence). CDR3 DNA: TGTGCCACCAGCAGAGGCCCACAGGGGGACACTGAAGCTTTCTTT. Protein product: CATSRGPQGDTEAFF.

This clone appeared a single time. J is TRBJ1-2 and V is TRBV18; D not certain. Germline values: CDR1 KGHSH, CDR2 LQKENI. The CDR3 covers 14 residues. The ends were cut back, 0 bases at V and 4 bases at J, with 9 bases in the middle. The CDR3 DNA reads TGTGCCAGCTCACCACCCACAGCCACCTATGGCTACACCTTC. It encodes CASSPPTATYGYTF.

This clone came up a few times. This chain connects TRBV4-2 to TRBJ2-1, with 10 nucleotides matching TRBD2. Germline V lookup: CDR1 LGHNA, CDR2 YNFKEQ. Germline trimming cut 3 bases from V and 4 bases from J; bases unmatched to any gene: 6. The CDR3 is made up of 16 amino acids. CDR3 coding DNA: TGTGCCAGCAGCCAGCTAGCGGGAGCGCGTTACAATGAGCAGTTCTTC. Amino acid sequence: CASSQLAGARYNEQFF.

The rearrangement uses TRBV19 and TRBJ1-1; the D gene is possibly TRBD1 (5 bases). V dropped 4 bases and J dropped 0 bases, with 12 bases sitting between them. The CDR3 runs to 15 residues. CDR1 LNHDA and CDR2 SQIVND come from the germline V gene (reference sequence). For the CDR3, the DNA is TGTGCCAGTAGTAAAGACAGTATCATGAACACTGAAGCTTTCTTT. Its translation: CASSKDSIMNTEAFF.

The chain couples TRBV6-5 to TRBJ2-2, with a tentative D call TRBD2 (6 bases). The CDR3 has 15 amino acids. V lost 5 bases, J lost 0 bases, and 10 bases lay in between. Germline values: CDR1 MNHEY, CDR2 SVGAGI. The CDR3, as DNA: TGTGCCAGCAGTCGGGGACTCCCGAACACCGGGGAGCTGTTTTTT. It yields the protein CASSRGLPNTGELFF.

The chain couples TRBV27 to TRBJ1-2; 8 bases are shared with TRBD1. Unmatched junction bases numbered 10, after V lost 3 bases and J lost 4 bases. Germline CDR1 and CDR2: MNHEY and SMNVEV (reference sequence). CDR3 length: 16 residues. CDR3 protein: CASSFNMFGTGYGYTF. The CDR3 DNA reads as TGTGCCAGCAGTTTCAACATGTTCGGGACAGGCTATGGCTACACCTTC.

The chain carries TRBV6-6 and TRBJ2-7; D call uncertain. The CDR3 runs to 14 residues. Trimming removed 2 bases from V and 2 bases from J, with 10 bases in between. Germline V gives CDR1 MNHNY, CDR2 SVGAGI (reference sequence). CDR3 nucleotide sequence: TGTGCCAGCAGTTACGCCAGCATAACCTACGAGCAGTACTTC. Its translation: CASSYASITYEQYF.

V and J are TRBV6-5 and TRBJ1-2, with 7 bases matching TRBD1. CDR3 size: 13 residues. The V gene's germline CDR1 is MNHEY and CDR2 SVGAGI. V lost 5 bases and J lost 8; bases outside the gene matches: 8. CDR3: CASSRDRVGGYTF. Written as DNA, the CDR3 is TGTGCCAGCAGTAGAGACAGGGTAGGAGGCTACACCTTC.

The chain joins TRBV4-1 to TRBJ2-7; 8 bases match TRBD1. Germline V gene sequence: CDR1 MGHRA, CDR2 YSYEKL. This CDR3 spans 13 amino acids. Trimming took 3 bases from V and 5 from J; bases not matched to a gene: 3. The CDR3 here is CASSQDRDHEQYF. The CDR3 DNA follows: TGCGCCAGCAGCCAGGACAGGGACCACGAGCAGTACTTC.

This chain links TRBV28 with TRBJ1-3; a possible D gene is TRBD1 (5 bases). Trimming removed 5 bases from V and 6 bases from J, with 20 bases in between. CDR1 and CDR2 from the germline V gene are MDHEN and SYDVKM. This CDR3 region has 16 residues. The CDR3 protein is CASSISGPPGPNTIYF. The CDR3 nucleotides are TGTGCCAGCAGTATATCGGGACCCCCTGGACCAAACACCATATATTTT.

The chain links TRBV7-2 to TRBJ2-7; no firm D call. Per germline, CDR1 SGHTA and CDR2 FQGNSA. V was cut by 3 bases and J by 6 bases, with 6 bases left in between. The CDR3 is made up of 11 amino acids. The chain's CDR3 is CASSFFSEQYF. DNA of the CDR3: TGTGCCAGCAGCTTTTTTTCCGAGCAGTACTTC. Supplemented by reference TRBV7-2 and TRBJ2-7, the full variable domain reads GAGVSQSPSNKVTEKGKDVELRCDPISGHTALYWYRQSLGQGLEFLIYFQGNSAPDKSGLPSDRFSAERTGGSVSTLTIQRTQQEDSAVYLCASSFFSEQYFGPGTRLTVT.

The chain is built from TRBV6-5 and TRBJ1-4; D is unclear. The CDR3 consists of 15 residues. V lost 2 bases and J lost 6, with 13 bases in between. The germline CDR1 and CDR2 sequences are MNHEY and SVGAGI. CDR3 sequence reads: CASSYGRLADEKLFF. CDR3 DNA: TGTGCCAGCAGTTACGGTCGTCTAGCGGATGAAAAACTGTTTTTT.